The source of this T cell receptor (beta chain) is a study of blood T cell repertoires in COVID-19. Original methodology: Reference gene primers were amplified, and this amplification served to estimate nucleated cell counts. TCRdb keeps only in-frame clones here, not all; method: immunoSEQ multiplex PCR. That table furnishes V, J and clone size, whereas the DNA furnished D and trimming. The data contain tens of thousands of clones, 75% to 90% of them singletons. Trimming cost V 1 base and J 3 bases, with 13 bases left between them. Germline CDR1 LGHNA, CDR2 YNFKEQ. CDR3 length: 15 residues. This chain links TRBV4-2 with TRBJ2-7; D possibly corresponds to TRBD1 (6 bases). Material: peripheral blood. The clonotype originates from a man aged 80 or over with active or convalescent COVID-19. Written as DNA, the CDR3 is TGTGCCAGCAGCCAAGGGGACGAAGGGGGCTACGAGCAGTACTTC. Protein sequence: CASSQGDEGGYEQYF.